The entry below gives a single T cell receptor (beta chain) sequence along with its context. The antigen is undetermined. The CDR3 is made up of 16 amino acids. V lost 0 bases to trimming and J lost 3 bases, with 12 bases between them. Germline CDR1 reads SGHDN; CDR2 reads FVKESK. PCR used 60 Vbeta primers and 13 Jbeta primers. The repertoire was sequenced with immunoSEQ multiplex PCR; TCRdb's copy has only in-frame clones and lacks some. The sample's table shows approximately 75,000 clones. This sample is part of a study of cytomegalovirus exposure and HLA in healthy donors. Broader study findings: Presence/absence analysis assumed near-uniform sequencing depth across donors. Within a later analysis, the majority of CMV-associated TCR beta chains appeared HLA-restricted. Later analysis identified about 15,000 TCR beta sequences associated with HLA alleles, using a false discovery rate threshold of 0.05. For cytomegalovirus status, the classifier reportedly gave diagnoses with high specificity and sensitivity.

The clonotype originates from a man aged 35 to 55 in good health and CMV-seronegative. The sample taken for sequencing was PBMCs. This chain joins TRBV14 and TRBJ2-1; a weak D match, TRBD1 (6 bases). The CDR3 is CASSQDVDSHYNEQFF. The DNA of the CDR3 is TGTGCCAGCAGCCAAGATGTGGACAGTCACTACAATGAGCAGTTCTTC.